Following are 15 T cell receptor beta chains from one sample sequenced in a study of radiotherapy plus CTLA-4 blockade in lung cancer (dated by TCRdb to between 2018 and 2020). The library was generated by the immunoSEQ multiplex PCR assay. TCRdb limited this immuneACCESS table to in-frame rearrangements with V and J called. A share of clones is missing; checked studies link under half to unresolved V genes, and the rest is unexplained. The sample records about 51,000 clones, 65% to 85% of which are singletons. Jointly, the top ten make up over 2% of the sample. Sequences were derived from peripheral blood, sampled from a patient treated with radiotherapy plus ipilimumab. These TCRs come from a human donor with non-small cell lung cancer whose response to radiotherapy plus ipilimumab could not be evaluated.

The gene calls are TRBV5-1 and TRBJ2-3; the match to TRBD1 covers 7 bases. Germline V gives CDR1 SGHRS, CDR2 YFSETQ. Losses at the gene ends were 7 bases for V and 5 bases for J; bases not matched to a gene: 16. The CDR3 spans 16 residues. The CDR3 sequence: CASGARPRGQGDTQYF. Here the CDR3 DNA reads TGCGCCAGCGGGGCTCGGCCTAGGGGGCAAGGAGATACGCAGTATTTT.

This clone was counted once. CDR3 nucleotide sequence: TGCGCCAGCAGCCAAGGGGGAGGGGGCACTGAAGCTTTCTTT. Its translation is CASSQGGGGTEAFF. The chain couples TRBV4-3 to TRBJ1-1, with D tentatively TRBD1 (6 bases). The V end was cut by 1 base, the J end by 4 bases, with 10 bases between. The CDR3 runs 14 residues. Germline V gene data show CDR1 as LGHNA and CDR2 as YSLEER.

The rearrangement links TRBV30 to TRBJ1-4; tentative D call: TRBD1 (6 bases). Trimming cost V 3 bases and J 7 bases, with 15 bases left between them. CDR1 GTSNPN and CDR2 SVGIG come from the germline V gene (reference sequence). The CDR3 runs to 14 residues. DNA for the CDR3: TGTGCCTGGAGCGCTGGCAGGGGTGTTGAAAAACTGTTTTTT. Protein product: CAWSAGRGVEKLFF.

The CDR3 sequence: CASSPKYGTGELFF. For the CDR3, the DNA is TGTGCCAGCAGCCCTAAGTACGGGACCGGGGAGCTGTTTTTT. This chain links TRBV7-3 with TRBJ2-2; the D is unclear. This CDR3 is built from 14 residues. The germline V gene encodes CDR1 SGHTA and CDR2 FQGTGA. With 5 bases removed from V and 5 bases from J, the gap between germline ends came to 12 bases.

This rearrangement joins TRBV29-1 to TRBJ1-2; D not resolved. This CDR3 has 14 amino acids. The V end lost 7 bases, the J end lost 0 bases, and 15 bases lay between the germline ends. Germline CDR1 and CDR2: SQVTM and ANQGSEA. The CDR3 protein is CSAGIGNSNYGYTF. Written as DNA, the CDR3 is TGCAGCGCCGGGATAGGAAATTCTAACTATGGCTACACCTTC.

This clone was observed a single time. The chain recombines TRBV7-3 with TRBJ2-6, with D maybe TRBD1 (5 bases). This CDR3 has 16 residues. CDR1 is SGHTA, CDR2 FQGTGA, per germline. The V gene lost 5 bases and the J gene lost 0 bases, with 11 bases spanning the gap. CDR3 sequence: CASSRYDSSGANVLTF. The CDR3 region has the DNA TGTGCCAGCAGCCGATATGACAGCTCTGGGGCCAACGTCCTGACTTTC.

The genes are TRBV6-1 and TRBJ1-5, with D possibly matching TRBD1 (6 bases). The CDR3 consists of 15 residues. The germline V gene encodes CDR1 MNHNS and CDR2 SASEGT. V was trimmed by 6 bases and J by 0 bases, leaving 12 bases between them. For the CDR3, the DNA is TGTGCCAGCAGACCAGACAGGCATAGCAATCAGCCCCAGCATTTT. The encoded protein is CASRPDRHSNQPQHF.

The rearrangement links TRBV19 to TRBJ2-1, with 9 bases matching TRBD2. The CDR3 sequence is 16 residues long. V lost 4 bases, J lost 2 bases, and 6 bases stayed unmatched. Per germline, CDR1 LNHDA and CDR2 SQIVND (reference sequence). The CDR3 nucleotides read TGTGCCAGTAGTACGGATAGCGGGAGTCCCTACAATGAGCAGTTCTTC. This gives the protein CASSTDSGSPYNEQFF.

The chain links TRBV4-3 to TRBJ2-1; 12 nucleotides line up with TRBD2. The length of the CDR3 is 19 residues. CDR1 is LGHNA and CDR2 is YSLEER in the germline V gene. V lost 1 base to trimming and J lost 4 bases; unmatched junction nucleotides: 11. CDR3 nucleotide sequence: TGCGCCAGCAGCCAAGTCGGACTAGCGGGGAGGACCTCGTACAATGAGCAGTTCTTC. Amino acids: CASSQVGLAGRTSYNEQFF.

The V call is TRBV6-5, the J call TRBJ2-2; 9 bases line up with TRBD2. Germline loops: CDR1 MNHEY, CDR2 SVGAGI. CDR3 length: 15 amino acids. Trimming took 6 bases from V and 6 from J; bases not matched to a gene: 8. CDR3 sequence (DNA): TGTGCCAGCAGGGGGACTAGCCGATGGTCCGGGGAGCTGTTTTTT. This translates into CASRGTSRWSGELFF.

This clone was seen once. The V gene is TRBV9, the J gene TRBJ2-1; 11 nucleotides align to TRBD2. The germline gives CDR1 SGDLS, CDR2 YYNGEE. The CDR3 runs 16 residues. The V segment lost 2 bases and the J segment 1 base; nucleotides outside the gene matches: 2. CDR3 amino acids: CASSVSGGASYNEQFF. Written as DNA, the CDR3 is TGTGCCAGCAGCGTTAGCGGGGGGGCTTCCTACAATGAGCAGTTCTTC.

J is TRBJ2-5 and V is TRBV5-1, with 12 bases that match TRBD2. The CDR3 loop spans 17 amino acids. Germline CDR1 SGHRS, CDR2 YFSETQ. V shed 0 bases and J 2 bases; nucleotides not matched to a gene: 5. The CDR3 DNA follows: TGCGCCAGCAGCTTGGCCCGGACTAGCGGGGAACAAGAGACCCAGTACTTC. Translating it yields CASSLARTSGEQETQYF.

The V gene is TRBV28, the J gene TRBJ1-5; D is possibly TRBD1 (5 bases). This CDR3 spans 15 amino acids. Germline V gives CDR1 MDHEN, CDR2 SYDVKM. Between the trimmed V and J ends, which lost 7 bases and 6 bases, there was a span of 19 bases. The CDR3 region has the DNA TGTGCCAGCATGGGGGGGAGGGCGGCCGGTCAGCCCCAGCATTTT. Its protein product is CASMGGRAAGQPQHF.

This chain joins TRBV2 and TRBJ1-1; D gene ambiguous. The length of the CDR3 is 13 residues. V was shortened by 8 bases and J by 3 bases, with 13 bases between the two germline ends. Germline loops: CDR1 SNHLY, CDR2 FYNNEI. The CDR3, as DNA: TGTGCCAGCCTCGTCCTAAGCGACACTGAAGCTTTCTTT. This translates into CASLVLSDTEAFF.

There are a few counts of this clone. The V and J genes are TRBV28 and TRBJ2-7; D is perhaps TRBD2 (6 bases). Deletions cut 1 base from V and 7 bases from J, with 20 bases between. In germline, CDR1 is MDHEN, CDR2 SYDVKM. The CDR3 length is 16 residues. The CDR3 DNA is TGTGCCAGCAGTTTATTAGGCCTAGCGCTGGCAGGGGAGCAGTACTTC. Translation gives CASSLLGLALAGEQYF.